The clone carrying this T cell receptor beta chain came up a few times. V shed 7 bases and J shed 2 bases, with 6 bases lying between them. The V gene's germline CDR1 is SGHAT and CDR2 FQNNGV. The CDR3 covers 11 residues. This entry comes from a study of human T cells and chemical hapten exposure. About the study: Per-sample TCR yield variation was attributed mainly to small pooled library volume differences.

TCRdb re-called the RACE reads through MiXCR, storing one row per CDR3 protein. The table lists tens of thousands of distinct CDR3 sequences, about 11% of them singletons. The time point: pre-sensitization, week 0. Documented treatment: therapeutic diphenylcyclopropenone sensitization with weekly scalp DPC. This receptor was taken from a woman in her thirties or forties with alopecia areata. Some clones in this sample may be carry-over from other donors' samples. Sequenced material: whole blood, taken in connection with sensitization to the hapten diphenylcyclopropenone (DPC). V is TRBV11-2 and J is TRBJ2-7; D remains unclear. The CDR3 sequence is CASTRTYEQYF. The CDR3 coding sequence is TGTGCCAGCACTAGAACCTACGAGCAGTACTTC.